This is a list of T cell receptor beta chains from one sample in a study of blood T cells in healthy people across ages. Using its own MiXCR run on the 5' RACE reads, TCRdb lists one record per CDR3 protein. In the table there are 600,000 to 850,000 distinct CDR3 sequences, roughly 41% of which are singletons. Sequencing input: blood. The source is a woman aged 60 to 75 in good health. CDR3s include the opening cysteine and the closing phenylalanine or tryptophan. Each record gives: clone size, J gene, V gene, D gene, CDR3 DNA, CDR3 protein. A D gene is named only where the DNA matches it firmly. The size field is filled for only some rows; it gives once, few, many or a size class.

clone size: .
J gene: TRBJ2-1
V gene: TRBV20-1
D gene: TRBD2
CDR3 DNA: TGCAGTGCTAAAAGCGGGAGTGGCAATGAGCAGTTCTTC
CDR3 protein: CSAKSGSGNEQFF

clone size: many
J gene: TRBJ2-3
V gene: TRBV4-2
D gene: .
CDR3 DNA: TGTGCCAGCAGCCAAGATGGGAGCACAGATACGCAGTATTTT
CDR3 protein: CASSQDGSTDTQYF

clone size: .
J gene: TRBJ2-3
V gene: TRBV20-1
D gene: TRBD2
CDR3 DNA: TGCAGTGCCTTCACTAGCGGGAGAGGCACAGATACGCAGTATTTT
CDR3 protein: CSAFTSGRGTDTQYF

clone size: few
J gene: TRBJ2-5
V gene: TRBV10-2
D gene: .
CDR3 DNA: TGCGCCAGCAGCGGGACCCCAGGAGAGACCCAGTACTTC
CDR3 protein: CASSGTPGETQYF

clone size: few
J gene: TRBJ1-5
V gene: TRBV4-2
D gene: .
CDR3 DNA: TGTGCCAGCAGCCAAGATAGTGATCAGCCCCAGCATTTT
CDR3 protein: CASSQDSDQPQHF

clone size: .
J gene: TRBJ2-5
V gene: TRBV29-1
D gene: .
CDR3 DNA: TGCAGCGTTGGGAAGGGGGGGGAGCAGTACTTC
CDR3 protein: CSVGKGGEQYF

clone size: .
J gene: TRBJ2-3
V gene: TRBV6-1
D gene: TRBD2
CDR3 DNA: TGTGCCAGCAGTGAAGGGAGCGGGGTTGCAGATACGCAGTATTTT
CDR3 protein: CASSEGSGVADTQYF

clone size: few
J gene: TRBJ2-1
V gene: TRBV7-3
D gene: TRBD1
CDR3 DNA: TGTGCCAGCAGCTCCCTCGGGACAGAGGCCAATGAGCAGTTCTTC
CDR3 protein: CASSSLGTEANEQFF

clone size: .
J gene: TRBJ2-1
V gene: TRBV9
D gene: TRBD2
CDR3 DNA: TGTGCCAGCAGCGCTAGCGGGGAATCCTACAATGAGCAGTTCTTC
CDR3 protein: CASSASGESYNEQFF

clone size: few
J gene: TRBJ2-7
V gene: TRBV5-4
D gene: .
CDR3 DNA: TGTGCCAGCAGCCCGGCTGGCGGGAATCTCCACGAGCAGTACTTC
CDR3 protein: CASSPAGGNLHEQYF

clone size: once
J gene: TRBJ1-6
V gene: TRBV5-6
D gene: .
CDR3 DNA: TGTGCCAGCAGCCCCGGCCCCTCGTCCCTCCACTTT
CDR3 protein: CASSPGPSSLHF

clone size: .
J gene: TRBJ2-3
V gene: TRBV13
D gene: .
CDR3 DNA: TGTGCCAGCAGCGCGGCAGTCACAGATACGCAGTATTTT
CDR3 protein: CASSAAVTDTQYF

clone size: few
J gene: TRBJ2-5
V gene: TRBV20-1
D gene: TRBD2
CDR3 DNA: TGCAGTGCTAGAGATGGCGGACTAGCGGGAGTCGGAGAGACCCAGTACTTC
CDR3 protein: CSARDGGLAGVGETQYF

clone size: few
J gene: TRBJ2-1
V gene: TRBV3-1
D gene: TRBD2
CDR3 DNA: TGTGCCAGCAGCCTTCGGGAAGCGGGGGAATACAATGAGCAGTTCTTC
CDR3 protein: CASSLREAGEYNEQFF